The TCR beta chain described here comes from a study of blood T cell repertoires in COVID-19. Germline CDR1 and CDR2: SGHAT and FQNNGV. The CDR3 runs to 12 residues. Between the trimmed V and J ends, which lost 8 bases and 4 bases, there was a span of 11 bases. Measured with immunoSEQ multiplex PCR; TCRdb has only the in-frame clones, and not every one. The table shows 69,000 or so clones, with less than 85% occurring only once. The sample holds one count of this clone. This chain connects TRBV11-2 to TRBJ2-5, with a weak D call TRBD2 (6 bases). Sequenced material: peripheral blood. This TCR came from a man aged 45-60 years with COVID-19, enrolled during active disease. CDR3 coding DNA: TGTGCCAGCGGTGCGGGGTCAGAGACCCAGTACTTC. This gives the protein CASGAGSETQYF. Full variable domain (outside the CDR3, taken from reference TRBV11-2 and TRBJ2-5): EAGVAQSPRYKIIEKRQSVAFWCNPISGHATLYWYQQILGQGPKLLIQFQNNGVVDDSQLPKDRFSAERLKGVDSTLKIQPAKLEDSAVYLCASGAGSETQYFGPGTRLLVL.